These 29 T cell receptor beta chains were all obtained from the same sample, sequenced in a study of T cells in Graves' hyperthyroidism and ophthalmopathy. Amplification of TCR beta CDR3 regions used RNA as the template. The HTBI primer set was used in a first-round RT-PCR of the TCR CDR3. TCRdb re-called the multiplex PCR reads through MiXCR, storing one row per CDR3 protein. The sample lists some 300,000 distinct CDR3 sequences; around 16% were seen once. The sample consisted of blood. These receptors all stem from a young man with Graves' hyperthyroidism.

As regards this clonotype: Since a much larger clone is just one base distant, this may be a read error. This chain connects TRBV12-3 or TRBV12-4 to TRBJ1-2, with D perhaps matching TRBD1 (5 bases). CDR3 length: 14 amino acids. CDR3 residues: CASSPPGVDYGHTF. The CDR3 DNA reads TGTGCCAGCAGTCCCCCGGGGGTAGACTATGGCCACACCTTC.

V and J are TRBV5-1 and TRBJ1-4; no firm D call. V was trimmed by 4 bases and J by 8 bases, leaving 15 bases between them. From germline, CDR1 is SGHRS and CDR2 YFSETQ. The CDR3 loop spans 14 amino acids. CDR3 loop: CASSEGTSREKLFF. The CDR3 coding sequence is TGCGCCAGCAGCGAGGGAACGTCAAGGGAAAAACTGTTTTTT.

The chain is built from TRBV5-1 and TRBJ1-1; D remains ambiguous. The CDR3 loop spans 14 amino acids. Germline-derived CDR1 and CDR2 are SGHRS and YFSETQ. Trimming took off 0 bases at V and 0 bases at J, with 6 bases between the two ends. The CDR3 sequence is CASSLEWMNTEAFF. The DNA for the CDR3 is TGCGCCAGCAGCTTGGAATGGATGAACACTGAAGCTTTCTTT.

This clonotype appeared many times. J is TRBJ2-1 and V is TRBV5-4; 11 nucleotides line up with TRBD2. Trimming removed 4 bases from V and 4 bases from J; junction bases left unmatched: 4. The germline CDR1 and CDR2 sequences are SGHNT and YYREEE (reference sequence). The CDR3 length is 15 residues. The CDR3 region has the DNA TGTGCCAGCAGCATGGGACTAGCGGTTTACAATGAGCAGTTCTTC. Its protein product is CASSMGLAVYNEQFF.

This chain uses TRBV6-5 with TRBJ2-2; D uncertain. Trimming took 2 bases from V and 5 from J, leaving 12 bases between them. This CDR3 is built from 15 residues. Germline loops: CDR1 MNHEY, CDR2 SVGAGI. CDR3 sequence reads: CASSYSLVGTGELFF. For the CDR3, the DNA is TGTGCCAGCAGTTACAGCCTAGTAGGGACCGGGGAGCTGTTTTTT.

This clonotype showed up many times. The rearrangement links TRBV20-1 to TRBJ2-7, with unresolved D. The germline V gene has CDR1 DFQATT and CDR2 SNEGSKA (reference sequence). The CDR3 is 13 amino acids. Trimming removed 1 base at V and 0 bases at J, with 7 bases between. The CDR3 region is CSARAQPSYEQYF. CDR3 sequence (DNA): TGCAGTGCTAGAGCACAGCCCTCCTACGAGCAGTACTTC.

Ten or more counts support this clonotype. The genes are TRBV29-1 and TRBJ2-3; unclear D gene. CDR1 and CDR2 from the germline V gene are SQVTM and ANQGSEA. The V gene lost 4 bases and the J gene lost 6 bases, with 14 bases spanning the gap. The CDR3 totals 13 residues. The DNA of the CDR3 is TGCAGCGTTGCCTTGAACTTAGGGGATACGCAGTATTTT. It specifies CSVALNLGDTQYF.

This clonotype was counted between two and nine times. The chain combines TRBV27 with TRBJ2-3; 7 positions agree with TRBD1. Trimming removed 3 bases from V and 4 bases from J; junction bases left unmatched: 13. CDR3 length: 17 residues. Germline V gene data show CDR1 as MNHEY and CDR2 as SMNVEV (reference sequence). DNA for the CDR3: TGTGCCAGCAGTTTCCCCCTGGGACAGAGAAACGCAGATACGCAGTATTTT. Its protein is CASSFPLGQRNADTQYF.

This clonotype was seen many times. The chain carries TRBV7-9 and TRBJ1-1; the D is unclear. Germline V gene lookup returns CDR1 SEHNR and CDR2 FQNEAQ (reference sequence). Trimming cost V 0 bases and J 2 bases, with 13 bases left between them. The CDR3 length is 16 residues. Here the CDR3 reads CASSLAPQDGNTEAFF. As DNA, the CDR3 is TGTGCCAGCAGCTTAGCGCCCCAAGACGGAAACACTGAAGCTTTCTTT.

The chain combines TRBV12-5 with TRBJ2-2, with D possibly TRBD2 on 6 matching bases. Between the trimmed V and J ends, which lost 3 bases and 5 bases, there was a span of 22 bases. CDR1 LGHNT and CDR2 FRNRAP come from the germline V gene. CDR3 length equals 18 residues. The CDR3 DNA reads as TGTGCTAGTGGTTTTATTCATTCCGGGACGGGGGAAACCGGGGAGCTGTTTTTT. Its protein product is CASGFIHSGTGETGELFF.

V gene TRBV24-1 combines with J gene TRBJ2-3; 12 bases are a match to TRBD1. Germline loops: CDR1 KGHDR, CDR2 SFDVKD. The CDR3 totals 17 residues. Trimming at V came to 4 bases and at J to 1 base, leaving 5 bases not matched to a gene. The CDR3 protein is CATSDRDRGHGTDTQYF. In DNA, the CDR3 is TGTGCCACCAGTGACCGGGACAGGGGGCATGGCACAGATACGCAGTATTTT.

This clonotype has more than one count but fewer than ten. CDR3 protein: CASSSREAGANVLTF. In DNA, the CDR3 is TGTGCCAGCAGCAGCCGAGAAGCTGGGGCCAACGTCCTGACTTTC. The V call is TRBV7-2, the J call TRBJ2-6; D gene uncertain. Germline values: CDR1 SGHTA, CDR2 FQGNSA. V lost 5 bases to trimming and J lost 2 bases, with 10 bases between them. The CDR3 loop spans 15 amino acids.

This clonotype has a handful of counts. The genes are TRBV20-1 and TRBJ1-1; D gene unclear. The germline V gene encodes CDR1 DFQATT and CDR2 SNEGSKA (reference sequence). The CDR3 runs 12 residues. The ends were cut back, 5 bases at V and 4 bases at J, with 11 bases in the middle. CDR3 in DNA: TGCAGTGCTGACACTTGGAGCACTGAAGCTTTCTTT. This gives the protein CSADTWSTEAFF.

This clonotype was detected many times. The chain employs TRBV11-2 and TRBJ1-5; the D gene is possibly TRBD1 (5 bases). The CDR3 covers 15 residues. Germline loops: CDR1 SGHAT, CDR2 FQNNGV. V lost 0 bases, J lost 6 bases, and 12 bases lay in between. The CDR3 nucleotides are TGTGCCAGCAGCTTAGATCGCTCGGGGGGTCAGCCCCAGCATTTT. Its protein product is CASSLDRSGGQPQHF.

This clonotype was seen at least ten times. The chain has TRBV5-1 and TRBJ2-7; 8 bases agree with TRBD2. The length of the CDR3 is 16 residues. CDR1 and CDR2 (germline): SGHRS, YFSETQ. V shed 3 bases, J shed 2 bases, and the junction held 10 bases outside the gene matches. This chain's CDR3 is CASSSGGAQGTYEQYF. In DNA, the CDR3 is TGCGCCAGCAGCTCCGGGGGGGCTCAGGGAACCTACGAGCAGTACTTC.

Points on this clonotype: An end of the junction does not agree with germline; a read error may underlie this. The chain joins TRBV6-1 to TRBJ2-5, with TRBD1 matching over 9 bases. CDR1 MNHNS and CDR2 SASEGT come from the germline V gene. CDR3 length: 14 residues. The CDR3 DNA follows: TGTGCCAGCAGTGGCCTGACAGGGGGGGAGACCCAGCACTTC. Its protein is CASSGLTGGETQHF.

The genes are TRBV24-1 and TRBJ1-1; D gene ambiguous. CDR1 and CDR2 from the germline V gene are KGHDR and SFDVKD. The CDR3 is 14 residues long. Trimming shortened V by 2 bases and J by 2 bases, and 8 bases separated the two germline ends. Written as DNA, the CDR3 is TGTGCCACCAGTGATTCGGGGATAAACACTGAAGCTTTCTTT. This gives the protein CATSDSGINTEAFF.

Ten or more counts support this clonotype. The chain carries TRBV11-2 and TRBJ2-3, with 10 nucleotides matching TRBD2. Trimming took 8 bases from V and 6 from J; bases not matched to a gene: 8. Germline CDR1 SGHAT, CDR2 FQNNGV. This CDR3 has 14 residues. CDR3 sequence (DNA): TGTGCCAGCCTGGGGCTAGCGGGAGACGATACGCAGTATTTT. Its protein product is CASLGLAGDDTQYF. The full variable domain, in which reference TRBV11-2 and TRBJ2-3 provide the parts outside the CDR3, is EAGVAQSPRYKIIEKRQSVAFWCNPISGHATLYWYQQILGQGPKLLIQFQNNGVVDDSQLPKDRFSAERLKGVDSTLKIQPAKLEDSAVYLCASLGLAGDDTQYFGPGTRLTVL.

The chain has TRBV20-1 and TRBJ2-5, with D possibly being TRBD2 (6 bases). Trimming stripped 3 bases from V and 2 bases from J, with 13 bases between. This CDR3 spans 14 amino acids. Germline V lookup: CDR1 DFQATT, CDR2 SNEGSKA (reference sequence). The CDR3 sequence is CSASVSGFQETQYF. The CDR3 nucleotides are TGCAGTGCTAGCGTTAGCGGATTTCAAGAGACCCAGTACTTC.

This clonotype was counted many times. For the CDR3, the DNA is TGTGCCAGCAGTTACGTAGAATACGACACTGAAGCTTTCTTT. Protein sequence: CASSYVEYDTEAFF. The chain has TRBV6-1 and TRBJ1-1; D call uncertain. The V and J ends lost 5 bases and 3 bases respectively, with 13 bases between them. This CDR3 region has 14 residues. The germline V gene has CDR1 MNHNS and CDR2 SASEGT.

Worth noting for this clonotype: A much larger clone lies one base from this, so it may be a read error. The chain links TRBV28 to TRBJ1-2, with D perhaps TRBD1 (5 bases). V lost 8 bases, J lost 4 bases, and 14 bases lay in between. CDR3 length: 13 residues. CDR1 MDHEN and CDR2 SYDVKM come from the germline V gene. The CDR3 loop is CASVPQVLYGYTF. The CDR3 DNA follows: TGTGCCAGCGTACCACAGGTCCTCTATGGCTACACCTTC.

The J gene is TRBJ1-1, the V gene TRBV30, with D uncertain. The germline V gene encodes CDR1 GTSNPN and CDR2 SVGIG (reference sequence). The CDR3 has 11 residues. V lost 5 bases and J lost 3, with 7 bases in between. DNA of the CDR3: TGTGCCTGGGGAGGTTACACTGAAGCTTTCTTT. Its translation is CAWGGYTEAFF. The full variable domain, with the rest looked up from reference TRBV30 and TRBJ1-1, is SQTIHQWPATLVQPVGSPLSLECTVEGTSNPNLYWYRQAAGRGLQLLFYSVGIGQISSEVPQNLSASRPQDRQFILSSKKLLLSDSGFYLCAWGGYTEAFFGQGTRLTVV.

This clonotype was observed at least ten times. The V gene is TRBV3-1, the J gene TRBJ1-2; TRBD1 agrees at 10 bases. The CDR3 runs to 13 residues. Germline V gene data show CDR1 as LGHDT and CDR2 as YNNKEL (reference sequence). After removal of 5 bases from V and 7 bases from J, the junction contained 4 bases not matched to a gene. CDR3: CASSTGQGLGYTF. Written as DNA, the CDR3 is TGTGCCAGCAGCACGGGACAGGGGCTTGGCTACACCTTC. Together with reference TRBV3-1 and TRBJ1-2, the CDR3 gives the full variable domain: DTAVSQTPKYLVTQMGNDKSIKCEQNLGHDTMYWYKQDSKKFLKIMFSYNNKELIINETVPNRFSPKSPDKAHLNLHINSLELGDSAVYFCASSTGQGLGYTFGSGTRLTVV.

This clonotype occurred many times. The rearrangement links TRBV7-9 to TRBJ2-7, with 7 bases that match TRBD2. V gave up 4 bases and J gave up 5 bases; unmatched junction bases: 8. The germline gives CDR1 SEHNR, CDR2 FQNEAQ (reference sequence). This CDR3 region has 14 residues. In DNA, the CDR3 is TGTGCCAGCAGCTCACGGACTAGGGACCACGAGCAGTACTTC. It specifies CASSSRTRDHEQYF. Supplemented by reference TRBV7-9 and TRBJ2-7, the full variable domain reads DTGVSQNPRHKITKRGQNVTFRCDPISEHNRLYWYRQTLGQGPEFLTYFQNEAQLEKSRLLSDRFSAERPKGSFSTLEIQRTEQGDSAMYLCASSSRTRDHEQYFGPGTRLTVT.

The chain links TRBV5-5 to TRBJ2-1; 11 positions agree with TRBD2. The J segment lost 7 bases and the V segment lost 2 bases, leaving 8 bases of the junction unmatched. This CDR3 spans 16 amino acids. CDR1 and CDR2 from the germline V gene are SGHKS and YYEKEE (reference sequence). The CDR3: CASSLLAGGRGNEQFF. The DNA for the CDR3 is TGTGCCAGCAGCTTATTAGCGGGGGGGAGGGGGAATGAGCAGTTCTTC.

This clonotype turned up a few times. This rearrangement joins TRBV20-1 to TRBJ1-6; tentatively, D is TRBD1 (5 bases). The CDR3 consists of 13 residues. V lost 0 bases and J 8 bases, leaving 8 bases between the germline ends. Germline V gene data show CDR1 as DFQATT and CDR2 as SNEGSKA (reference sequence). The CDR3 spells CSARETGDSPLHF. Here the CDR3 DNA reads TGCAGTGCTAGAGAGACGGGGGATTCACCCCTCCACTTT.

CDR3 sequence reads: CASSYRKNDGFNIQYF. The DNA of the CDR3 is TGTGCCAGCAGTTACAGGAAAAACGACGGGTTTAACATTCAGTACTTC. The chain joins TRBV27 to TRBJ2-4; TRBD1 is a possible D gene (5 bases). V dropped 4 bases and J dropped 7 bases, with 20 bases sitting between them. Germline CDR1 reads MNHEY; CDR2 reads SMNVEV (reference sequence). The CDR3 has 16 amino acids.

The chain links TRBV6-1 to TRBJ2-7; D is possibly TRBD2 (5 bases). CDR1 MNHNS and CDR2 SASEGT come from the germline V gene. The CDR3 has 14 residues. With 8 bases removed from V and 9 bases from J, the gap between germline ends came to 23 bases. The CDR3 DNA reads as TGTGCCAGCGGCGAGTCGGGGTCTACCCTGGGGCAGTACTTC. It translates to CASGESGSTLGQYF.

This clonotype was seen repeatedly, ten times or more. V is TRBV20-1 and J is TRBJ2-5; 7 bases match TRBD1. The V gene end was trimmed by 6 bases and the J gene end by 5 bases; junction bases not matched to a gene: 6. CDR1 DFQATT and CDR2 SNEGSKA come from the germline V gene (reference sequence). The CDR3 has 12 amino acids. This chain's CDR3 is CSAEGGEETQYF. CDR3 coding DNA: TGCAGTGCCGAAGGGGGCGAGGAGACCCAGTACTTC.